A selection of T cell receptor beta chains follows, all from one sample in a study of blood T cells in healthy people across ages. TCRdb passed the 5' RACE reads through MiXCR, listing each CDR3 protein once. The sample yields around 1,900,000 distinct CDR3 sequences, 35% to 50% seen once. Sequenced: blood. The receptor source for this set is a human donor in good health. Each CDR3 is given with its conserved first and last residue. D genes are given only for firm matches. Clone size is given for some rows only: seen once, a few or many times, or a class if the clone is expanded.

D gene: -; J gene: TRBJ2-7; V gene: TRBV29-1; clone size: many; CDR3 DNA: TGCAGCGTTGAAGGGGTGGCGGGCGAGCAGTACTTC; CDR3 protein: CSVEGVAGEQYF
D gene: -; J gene: TRBJ1-1; V gene: TRBV29-1; clone size: few; CDR3 DNA: TGCAGCGTTGAAGATAGGTCGACGAACACTGAAGCTTTCTTT; CDR3 protein: CSVEDRSTNTEAFF
D gene: -; J gene: TRBJ2-1; V gene: TRBV12-3/TRBV12-4; clone size: -; CDR3 DNA: TGTGCCAGCAGTTTGGCGGCAGTTAGGTTCTTC; CDR3 protein: CASSLAAVRFF
D gene: -; J gene: TRBJ1-6; V gene: TRBV11-2; clone size: few; CDR3 DNA: TGTGCCAGCAGCTTAGGTTCGGCGGCTTATAATTCACCCCTCCACTTT; CDR3 protein: CASSLGSAAYNSPLHF
D gene: -; J gene: TRBJ2-5; V gene: TRBV20-1; clone size: few; CDR3 DNA: TGCAGTGCTCACGGAGGACTACCGACAGAGACCCGGTACTTC; CDR3 protein: CSAHGGLPTETRYF
D gene: -; J gene: TRBJ2-6; V gene: TRBV5-1; clone size: -; CDR3 DNA: TGCGCCAGCAGCTCGAAGGTCGGGGTTGGGGCCAACGTCCTGACTTTC; CDR3 protein: CASSSKVGVGANVLTF
D gene: -; J gene: TRBJ1-2; V gene: TRBV9; clone size: few; CDR3 DNA: TGTGCCAGCACCACAGGCGTAGCAAACTATGGCTACACCTTC; CDR3 protein: CASTTGVANYGYTF
D gene: -; J gene: TRBJ2-1; V gene: TRBV7-2; clone size: few; CDR3 DNA: TGTGCCAGCAGCTTAAACCCAACAGGCGCTAACAATGAGCAGTTCTTC; CDR3 protein: CASSLNPTGANNEQFF
D gene: TRBD2; J gene: TRBJ2-5; V gene: TRBV4-2; clone size: few; CDR3 DNA: TGTGCCAGCAGCCAAGACTATTCAGGGACTAGCTGGGAGCAGTACTTC; CDR3 protein: CASSQDYSGTSWEQYF
D gene: TRBD2; J gene: TRBJ2-3; V gene: TRBV9; clone size: -; CDR3 DNA: TGTGCCTGCAGCGTAGGGCAAGCGGGGGGGCCGCAAGATACGCAGTATTTT; CDR3 protein: CACSVGQAGGPQDTQYF
D gene: TRBD2; J gene: TRBJ2-1; V gene: TRBV18; clone size: -; CDR3 DNA: TGTGCCAGCTCACCGGCGATGCGGGGGGGCAATGAGCAGTTCTTC; CDR3 protein: CASSPAMRGGNEQFF
D gene: -; J gene: TRBJ1-2; V gene: TRBV6-5; clone size: few; CDR3 DNA: TGTGCCAGCAGTTACGTGGGCCTCTATGGCTACACCTTC; CDR3 protein: CASSYVGLYGYTF
D gene: -; J gene: TRBJ1-6; V gene: TRBV27; clone size: -; CDR3 DNA: TGTGCCAGCAGTTCGACGGGGTATTCACCCCCCCACTTT; CDR3 protein: CASSSTGYSPPHF
D gene: -; J gene: TRBJ1-5; V gene: TRBV7-2; clone size: -; CDR3 DNA: TGTGCCAGCAGCGCGGGACACTATAGCAATCAGCCCCAGCATTTT; CDR3 protein: CASSAGHYSNQPQHF